This TCR beta chain comes out of a study of tissue T cells after allogeneic stem cell transplantation. This CDR3 region has 16 residues. With 1 base removed from V and 2 bases from J, the gap between germline ends came to 14 bases. The germline gives CDR1 LNHNV, CDR2 YYDKDF (reference sequence). Study findings and constraints: TCR repertoires tracked anatomic similarity, regardless of disease or transplant status. Across patients, clones rarely overlapped, yet motif clusters were shared tissue-specifically.

Sequencing of TCRbeta CDR3 at survey depth gave sequences and template counts. Clones were read by immunoSEQ multiplex PCR, and TCRdb kept only the in-frame ones, dropping some. The table has 5,000 to 6,000 clones, more than 60% seen once. As to this clone: The antigen is not known.

This TCR derives from a female donor older than 55 with lung cancer. Sequencing was performed on tissue from the colon, taken at autopsy. The J gene is TRBJ2-5, the V gene TRBV15; a possible D gene is TRBD1 (5 bases). In nucleotides, the CDR3 is TGTGCCACCAGCAGAGTAAGGGGCGTGGGGCAAGAGACCCAGTACTTC. As protein: CATSRVRGVGQETQYF.